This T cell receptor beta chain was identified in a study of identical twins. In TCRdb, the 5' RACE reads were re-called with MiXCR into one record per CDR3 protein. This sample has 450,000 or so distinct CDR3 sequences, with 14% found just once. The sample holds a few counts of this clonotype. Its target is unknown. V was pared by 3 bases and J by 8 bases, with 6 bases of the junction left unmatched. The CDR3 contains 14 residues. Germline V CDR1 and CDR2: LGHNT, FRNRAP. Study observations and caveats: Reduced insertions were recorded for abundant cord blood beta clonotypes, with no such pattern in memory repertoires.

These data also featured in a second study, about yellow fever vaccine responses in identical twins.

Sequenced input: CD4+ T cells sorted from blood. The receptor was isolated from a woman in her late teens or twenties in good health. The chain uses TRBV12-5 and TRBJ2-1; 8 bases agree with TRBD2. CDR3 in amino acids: CASGFGTRNHEQFF. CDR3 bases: TGTGCTAGTGGTTTCGGGACTAGGAACCATGAGCAGTTCTTC.